The entry below gives a single T cell receptor beta chain sequence along with its context. Antigen specificity is unknown. This specimen comes from a study of memory CD4+ T cells and cytomegalovirus serostatus. Study details: Donors were healthy Belgian adults, 10 or so CMV seropositive and around 23 seronegative. The study, taken as a whole, reports: About 40% of the roughly 160 known CMV-associated TCRbeta sequences appeared in CD4+ memory. The CMV-associated TCR signature appears largely within the CD4+ memory repertoire.

The sort gate was single viable CD3+CD4+CD8-CD45RO+ cells for memory CD4+ T cells. After thawing, CD4+ T cells were positively selected. Repertoires were generated with immunoSEQ multiplex PCR, while TCRdb's copy carries only in-frame clones and drops some. The sample consists of under 50,000 clones, 70% to 75% of them appearing once. Sequencing was done on a sample of memory CD4+ T cells from blood. The origin of this receptor is an adult in good health and CMV-seropositive.

Written as DNA, the CDR3 is TGTGCCAGCAGCTTATGGGACAGGGGGGATTCACCCCTCCACTTT. This translates into CASSLWDRGDSPLHF. The chain couples TRBV11-2 to TRBJ1-6; 11 bases match TRBD1. Germline-derived CDR1 and CDR2 are SGHAT and FQNNGV. Germline trimming cut 2 bases from V and 8 bases from J; bases unmatched to any gene: 2. This CDR3 spans 15 amino acids.